Sequencing of this TCR beta chain was carried out in a study of blood T cell repertoires in COVID-19. Sequencing was performed with immunoSEQ multiplex PCR; in TCRdb, only in-frame clones are kept and a portion is missing. The sample carries around 52,000 clones, about 85% recorded once. Trimming took 3 bases from V and 6 from J, leaving 12 bases between them. This CDR3 contains 13 residues. From germline, CDR1 is SGHRS and CDR2 YFSETQ. Sequenced: peripheral blood. The TCR comes from a woman older than 75 with COVID-19, enrolled during active disease. The gene calls are TRBV5-1 and TRBJ1-1; TRBD1 is a possible D gene (6 bases). CDR3 protein: CASSSGGSSEAFF. The CDR3 DNA reads as TGCGCCAGCAGCTCGGGGGGCAGCTCTGAAGCTTTCTTT.